A single sample gave rise to the 13 T cell receptor beta chains below, sequenced in a study of T cells in Graves' hyperthyroidism and ophthalmopathy. Researchers took RNA transcripts and amplified the TCR beta CDR3 regions from them. Carried out on the TCR CDR3, a first-round RT-PCR used the HTBI primer set. In TCRdb, the multiplex PCR reads were re-called with MiXCR into one record per CDR3 protein. The sample consists of approximately 350,000 distinct CDR3 sequences, approximately 16% of them appearing once. Sequencing used blood. These receptors came from an older woman with Graves' ophthalmopathy.

The chain is built from TRBV2 and TRBJ1-2, with a possible D match to TRBD1 (6 bases). The length of the CDR3 is 12 residues. From germline, CDR1 is SNHLY and CDR2 FYNNEI. V dropped 6 bases and J dropped 10 bases, with 15 bases sitting between them. The chain's CDR3 is CASRSGARAYTF. CDR3 in DNA: TGTGCCAGCAGATCAGGGGCGCGAGCCTACACCTTC. Drawing the rest from reference TRBV2 and TRBJ1-2, the complete variable domain is EPEVTQTPSHQVTQMGQEVILRCVPISNHLYFYWYRQILGQKVEFLVSFYNNEISEKSEIFDDQFSVERPDGSNFTLKIRSTKLEDSAMYFCASRSGARAYTFGSGTRLTVV.

This clonotype came up many times. This chain links TRBV3-1 with TRBJ1-5; D unresolved. Germline assignment: CDR1 LGHDT and CDR2 YNNKEL (reference sequence). Trimming removed 1 base from V and 5 bases from J, with 9 bases in between. The CDR3 has 14 residues. DNA for the CDR3: TGTGCCAGCAGCCAAGCCCTCCGGGATCAGCCCCAGCATTTT. Protein sequence: CASSQALRDQPQHF.

At least ten counts were recorded for this clonotype. The genes are TRBV19 and TRBJ2-5; the D gene is possibly TRBD2 (6 bases). CDR3 length equals 14 residues. Trimming left V 8 bases short and J 1 base short, with 14 bases between. The germline CDR1 and CDR2 sequences are LNHDA and SQIVND (reference sequence). This CDR3 reads CASSSLEGQETQYF. In nucleotides, the CDR3 is TGTGCCAGTTCCTCGTTGGAGGGCCAAGAGACCCAGTACTTC.

In its sample, this clonotype was seen many times. The chain has TRBV15 and TRBJ2-5; 14 bases are a match to TRBD2. The CDR3 is 19 residues long. Germline CDR1 is LNHNV and CDR2 is YYDKDF (reference sequence). The V and J ends lost 3 bases and 6 bases, in that order; junction bases with no gene match: 15. As DNA, the CDR3 is TGTGCCACCAGCAGCGTCGGGACTAGCGGGAGAGGGTCCGAAAAGACCCAGTACTTC. This codes for CATSSVGTSGRGSEKTQYF.

This clonotype was counted between two and nine times. The DNA for the CDR3 is TGTGCCAGCAGCTCCCGACTAGCGGGAGGGGGGATGGAGTATTTT. Translated, it gives CASSSRLAGGGMEYF. V gene TRBV7-9 combines with J gene TRBJ2-3; 14 bases agree with TRBD2. Germline CDR1 is SEHNR and CDR2 is FQNEAQ (reference sequence). V shed 4 bases, J shed 13 bases, and the junction held 10 bases outside the gene matches. The length of the CDR3 is 15 residues.

CDR3 nucleotides: TGCAGTGCTAGTCGCCGGGGACAGGAGCGGGTGGATACGCAGTATTTT. Its translation: CSASRRGQERVDTQYF. J is TRBJ2-3 and V is TRBV20-1, with 8 bases lining up with TRBD1. The CDR3 length is 16 residues. The germline gives CDR1 DFQATT, CDR2 SNEGSKA (reference sequence). With 3 bases clipped from V and 6 bases from J, the junction kept 14 bases outside the gene matches.

This clonotype was detected many times. The V call is TRBV4-2, the J call TRBJ2-1, with 10 bases identical to TRBD2. This CDR3 has 15 residues. The V segment lost 0 bases and the J segment 9 bases; nucleotides outside the gene matches: 5. Germline V gene lookup returns CDR1 LGHNA and CDR2 YNFKEQ. The CDR3 region is CASSQDLAGAPEQFF. In DNA, the CDR3 is TGTGCCAGCAGCCAAGACCTAGCGGGAGCCCCTGAGCAGTTCTTC.

In its sample, this clonotype was seen many times. The CDR3 sequence is CATSRGGGGYSQPQHF. CDR3 sequence (DNA): TGTGCCACCAGCAGGGGAGGGGGGGGGTACAGTCAGCCCCAGCATTTT. The chain joins TRBV15 to TRBJ1-5; D may be TRBD1 (6 bases). The CDR3 length is 16 residues. The germline gives CDR1 LNHNV, CDR2 YYDKDF (reference sequence). With 3 bases removed from V and 6 bases from J, the gap between germline ends came to 18 bases. Looking up the rest from reference TRBV15 and TRBJ1-5 gives the full variable domain: DAMVIQNPRYQVTQFGKPVTLSCSQTLNHNVMYWYQQKSSQAPKLLFHYYDKDFNNEADTPDNFQSRRPNTSFCFLDIRSPGLGDTAMYLCATSRGGGGYSQPQHFGDGTRLSIL.

This clonotype appeared many times. The CDR3 region is CSAREARKVYEQYF. The CDR3 DNA reads as TGCAGTGCTAGAGAGGCCAGGAAAGTCTACGAGCAGTACTTC. The chain uses TRBV20-1 and TRBJ2-7; D remains ambiguous. V was cut by 0 bases and J by 3 bases, with 12 bases left in between. Germline V CDR1 and CDR2: DFQATT, SNEGSKA (reference sequence). The CDR3 is 14 amino acids.

This clonotype has a handful of counts. The rearrangement joins TRBV5-6 to TRBJ2-3; no clear D gene. The CDR3 consists of 14 residues. V shed 9 bases and J shed 1 base, with 15 bases lying between them. Germline V gene data show CDR1 as SGHDT and CDR2 as YYEEEE. The CDR3 protein is CATSGLLGTDTQYF. CDR3 bases: TGTGCCACCTCTGGGCTGCTAGGCACAGATACGCAGTATTTT.

The chain recombines TRBV30 with TRBJ2-4; D gene uncertain. The CDR3 totals 11 residues. With 0 bases removed from V and 6 bases from J, the gap between germline ends came to 3 bases. CDR1 and CDR2 (germline): GTSNPN, SVGIG (reference sequence). CDR3 nucleotide sequence: TGTGCCTGGAGTGTTGGAAACATTCAGTACTTC. It yields the protein CAWSVGNIQYF. The whole variable domain, filled in from reference TRBV30 and TRBJ2-4, reads SQTIHQWPATLVQPVGSPLSLECTVEGTSNPNLYWYRQAAGRGLQLLFYSVGIGQISSEVPQNLSASRPQDRQFILSSKKLLLSDSGFYLCAWSVGNIQYFGAGTRLSVL.

This rearrangement joins TRBV29-1 to TRBJ2-7; TRBD2 agrees at 8 bases. The V and J ends lost 1 base and 6 bases, in that order; junction bases with no gene match: 5. The germline V gene encodes CDR1 SQVTM and CDR2 ANQGSEA. There are 13 residues in the CDR3. In DNA, the CDR3 is TGCAGCGTTGAAGTTAGCGGGGCGGGCGAGCAGTACTTC. Protein product: CSVEVSGAGEQYF.

In this sample, this clonotype turned up a few times. The chain employs TRBV9 and TRBJ1-1; D may be TRBD1 (5 bases). This CDR3 region has 14 residues. Trimming shortened V by 2 bases and J by 1 base, and 9 bases separated the two germline ends. The germline V gene has CDR1 SGDLS and CDR2 YYNGEE. The CDR3 protein is CASSVSGRNTEAFF. In nucleotides, the CDR3 is TGTGCCAGCAGCGTCTCAGGGAGGAACACTGAAGCTTTCTTT.